Ten or more counts support the clone carrying this T cell receptor beta chain. The data belong to a study of blood T cell repertoires in COVID-19. Using immunoSEQ multiplex PCR, the repertoire was profiled, and TCRdb retains in-frame clones only, with some absent. The table has 200,000 to 250,000 clones, approximately 86% seen once. The sequence was collected from a woman aged 25 to 39 with COVID-19, enrolled during active disease. The material sequenced was peripheral blood.

The CDR3 sequence is CASTKTSGDQTF. The CDR3 region has the DNA TGTGCCAGCACTAAAACTTCAGGGGACCAGACCTTC. The chain couples TRBV6-5 to TRBJ1-2; weak D call: TRBD1 (6 bases). This CDR3 is 12 amino acids long. Germline CDR1 and CDR2: MNHEY and SVGAGI. Deletions cut 7 bases from V and 14 bases from J, with 20 bases between.